The 14 T cell receptor beta chains given below trace back to one sample, sequenced in a study of T cell responses to AZD1222 COVID-19 vaccine. Some clones are missing from TCRdb's copy, which holds only in-frame ones; the method was immunoSEQ multiplex PCR. The data contain 110,000 or so clones, 75% to 90% of them seen just once; the ten biggest clones take up 9% to 9.5%. The sequences come from peripheral blood, collected on day 0 of AZD1222 vaccination. These TCRs come from an adult in good health.

This clone is a singleton in its sample. The chain recombines TRBV19 with TRBJ1-3; the D gene is possibly TRBD1 (5 bases). Germline CDR1 and CDR2: LNHDA and SQIVND (reference sequence). There are 15 residues in the CDR3. V lost 3 bases and J 0 bases, leaving 9 bases between the germline ends. CDR3 DNA: TGTGCCAGTAGTATCGGGGCGAGCTCTGGAAACACCATATATTTT. This codes for CASSIGASSGNTIYF.

A note on this clone: The identical CDR3 is also encoded by other nucleotide sequences in the sample. The chain links TRBV9 to TRBJ1-6, with TRBD1 matching 8 bases. V lost 0 bases and J lost 5; bases outside the gene matches: 1. CDR1 is SGDLS, CDR2 YYNGEE, per germline. This CDR3 region has 15 residues. The CDR3 DNA reads as TGTGCCAGCAGCGTAGGGGACAGGAATAATTCACCCCTCCACTTT. It is translated as CASSVGDRNNSPLHF.

V is TRBV6-2 or TRBV6-3 and J is TRBJ2-6; unclear D gene. CDR1 and CDR2 (germline): MNHEY, SVGEGT. The CDR3 length is 17 residues. Trimming left V 1 base short and J 0 bases short, with 10 bases between. This CDR3 is CASSYWAPLSGANVLTF. The CDR3 nucleotides are TGTGCCAGCAGTTACTGGGCCCCCCTCTCTGGGGCCAACGTCCTGACTTTC.

The chain has TRBV6-4 and TRBJ1-2; weak D call: TRBD1 (6 bases). The CDR3 consists of 14 residues. V was clipped by 0 bases and J by 6 bases, with 11 bases between them. CDR1 is MRHNA and CDR2 is SNTAGT in the germline V gene. The CDR3 region is CASSDSAGDHGYTF. The DNA of the CDR3 is TGTGCCAGCAGTGACTCGGCAGGGGACCATGGCTACACCTTC.

The V call is TRBV3-1 (or the pseudogene TRBV3-2), the J call TRBJ2-7; D is possibly TRBD1 or TRBD2 (6 bases each). CDR3 length: 14 amino acids. V dropped 5 bases and J dropped 6 bases, with 17 bases sitting between them. The germline gives CDR1 LGHDT, CDR2 YNNKEL (reference sequence). CDR3 protein: CASSAHGRGGEQYF. Here the CDR3 DNA reads TGTGCCAGCAGCGCCCACGGCAGGGGAGGCGAGCAGTACTTC.

V gene TRBV7-9 combines with J gene TRBJ2-2, with no clear D. V was shortened by 1 base and J by 1 base, with 10 bases between the two germline ends. This CDR3 has 16 residues. The germline gives CDR1 SEHNR, CDR2 FQNEAQ (reference sequence). CDR3 nucleotide sequence: TGTGCCAGCAGCTTAGGACTTGGTCAGAACACCGGGGAGCTGTTTTTT. Translation: CASSLGLGQNTGELFF.

V gene TRBV1 combines with J gene TRBJ1-5; TRBD1, as called in the table, went unchecked against the DNA. TRBV1 is listed as a pseudogene. This CDR3 spans 17 amino acids. The CDR3 bases are TGCACCAGCAGCCAAGCCCGGACAGCATATAGCAATCAGCCCCAGCATTTT. The encoded protein is CTSSQARTAYSNQPQHF.

This chain links TRBV27 with TRBJ2-1; TRBD2 aligns across 10 bases. This CDR3 contains 15 residues. The germline V gene encodes CDR1 MNHEY and CDR2 SMNVEV (reference sequence). V was pared by 6 bases and J by 5 bases, with 7 bases of the junction left unmatched. CDR3 region: CASRAGTSDHNEQFF. DNA for the CDR3: TGTGCCAGCAGGGCCGGGACTAGCGACCACAATGAGCAGTTCTTC.

There are a few counts of this clone. The chain has TRBV3-1 (or the pseudogene TRBV3-2) and TRBJ1-2; no reliable D call. The CDR3 is 18 residues long. Germline-derived CDR1 and CDR2 are LGHDT and YNNKEL (reference sequence). Trimming took 1 base from V and 5 from J, leaving 23 bases between them. CDR3: CASSQVYSRQHEIYGYTF. CDR3 sequence (DNA): TGTGCCAGCAGCCAAGTATATAGCCGCCAACACGAAATTTATGGCTACACCTTC.

The rearrangement joins TRBV18 to TRBJ1-1, with D possibly being TRBD1 (5 bases). This CDR3 is built from 13 residues. With 2 bases removed from V and 2 bases from J, the gap between germline ends came to 6 bases. Germline V gene sequence: CDR1 KGHSH, CDR2 LQKENI. CDR3 amino acids: CASSPTGNTEAFF. For the CDR3, the DNA is TGTGCCAGCTCACCAACAGGAAACACTGAAGCTTTCTTT.

There are a few counts of this clone. This chain joins TRBV28 and TRBJ2-7; 9 bases align to TRBD1. Germline lookup yields CDR1 MDHEN and CDR2 SYDVKM. The CDR3 is 16 amino acids. The trim removed 5 bases at V and 6 bases at J, leaving 14 bases unmatched. The CDR3 DNA reads as TGTGCCAGCAGTCCCTGGTCCGGGACAGGGTGGCCCGAGCAGTACTTC. This codes for CASSPWSGTGWPEQYF.

This clone was seen just once. The chain is built from TRBV5-6 and TRBJ1-1, with 9 bases aligning to TRBD1. This CDR3 region has 15 residues. V was clipped by 0 bases and J by 4 bases; unmatched bases: 4. The germline V gene encodes CDR1 SGHDT and CDR2 YYEEEE. CDR3 DNA: TGTGCCAGCAGCTTGGTCGGGACAGGGAGCACTGAAGCTTTCTTT. Residues: CASSLVGTGSTEAFF.

This chain uses TRBV6-5 with TRBJ1-2; D uncertain. Trimming pared 0 bases from V and 3 bases from J, leaving 8 bases between. The CDR3 length is 14 residues. Per germline, CDR1 MNHEY and CDR2 SVGAGI. Written as DNA, the CDR3 is TGTGCCAGCAGTTACTCTGGCAGTCACTATGGCTACACCTTC. Its protein product is CASSYSGSHYGYTF.

The chain is built from TRBV19 and TRBJ2-1; 10 positions agree with TRBD2. The CDR3 totals 16 residues. The trim removed 2 bases at V and 8 bases at J, leaving 9 bases unmatched. Per the germline V gene, CDR1 is LNHDA and CDR2 is SQIVND (reference sequence). The CDR3: CASSILAGAPRDEQFF. DNA of the CDR3: TGTGCCAGTAGTATACTAGCGGGAGCCCCTCGGGATGAGCAGTTCTTC.